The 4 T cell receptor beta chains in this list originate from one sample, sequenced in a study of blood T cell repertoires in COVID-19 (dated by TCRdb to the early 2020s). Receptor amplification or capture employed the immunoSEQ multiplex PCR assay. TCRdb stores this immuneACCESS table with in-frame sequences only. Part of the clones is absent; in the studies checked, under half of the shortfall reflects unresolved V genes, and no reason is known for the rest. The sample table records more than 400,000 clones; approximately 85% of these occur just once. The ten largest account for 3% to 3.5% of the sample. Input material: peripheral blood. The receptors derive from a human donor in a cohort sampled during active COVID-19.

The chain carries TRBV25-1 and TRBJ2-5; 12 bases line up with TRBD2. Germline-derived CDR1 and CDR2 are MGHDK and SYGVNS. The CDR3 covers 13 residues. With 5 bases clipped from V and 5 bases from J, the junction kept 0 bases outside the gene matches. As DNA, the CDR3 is TGTGCCAGCAGTCTAGCGGGAGGGGAGACCCAGTACTTC. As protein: CASSLAGGETQYF.

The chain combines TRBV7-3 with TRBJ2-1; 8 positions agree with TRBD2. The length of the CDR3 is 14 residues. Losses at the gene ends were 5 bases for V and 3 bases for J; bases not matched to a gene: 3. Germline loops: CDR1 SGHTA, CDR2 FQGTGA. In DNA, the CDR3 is TGTGCCAGCAGCGCGAGCGGGGGCTACAATGAGCAGTTCTTC. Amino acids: CASSASGGYNEQFF.

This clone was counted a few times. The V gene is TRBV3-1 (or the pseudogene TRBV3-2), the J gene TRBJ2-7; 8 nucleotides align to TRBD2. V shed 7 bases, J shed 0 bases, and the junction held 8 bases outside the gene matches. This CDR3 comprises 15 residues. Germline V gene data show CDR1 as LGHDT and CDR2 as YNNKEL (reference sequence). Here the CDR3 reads CASTGGGLSSYEQYF. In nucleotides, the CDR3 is TGTGCCAGCACCGGGGGGGGCCTTAGCTCCTACGAGCAGTACTTC.

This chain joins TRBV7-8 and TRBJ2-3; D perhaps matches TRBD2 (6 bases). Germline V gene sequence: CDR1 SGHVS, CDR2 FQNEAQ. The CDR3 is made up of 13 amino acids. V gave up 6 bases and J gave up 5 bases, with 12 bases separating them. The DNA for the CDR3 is TGTGCCAGCAGTTCGCCGCGGGAAGATACGCAGTATTTT. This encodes CASSSPREDTQYF.